The present T cell receptor (beta chain) was sequenced within a study of regulatory T cells in long-lasting Graves disease. Study at large: A definition of persistent Graves' disease required over 5 years of antithyroid drugs plus positive TSH receptor antibodies. Regarding the study as a whole: Graves' patients with persistent disease showed TCR diversity lower than patients newly diagnosed. The study found persistent patients shared more public clonotypes (roughly 2,600) than new patients (966).

Arm-PCR of CDR3 regions with iRepertoire HTBI primers generated TCR beta libraries. In the study's own analysis: Detected in the samples were about 60 TRBV and about 15 TRBJ segments. TCRdb analysed the multiplex PCR reads with MiXCR anew, one entry per CDR3 protein. Here the V and J calls rest on TCRdb's processing, not on the authors' analysis. The sample comprises roughly 400,000 distinct CDR3 sequences, roughly a fifth of which are singletons, and 13% to 15% rests with the top ten. A remark on this clonotype: Its antigen is not identified. One end of the junction does not line up with germline, which may come from a read error.

Regarding time point: persistent/refractory GD, antithyroid drugs over 5 years with positive TRAb. PBMCs were the source of the RNA used for TCR sequencing. Germline values: CDR1 SNHLY, CDR2 FYNNEI. CDR3 length equals 13 residues. The V and J genes are TRBV2 and TRBJ1-6; D is perhaps TRBD1 (5 bases). The J call may be wrong; the DNA end is better matched by TRBJ1-1. The input for sequencing was peripheral blood mononuclear cells (PBMCs), taken when the disease was refractory, from a patient treated with antithyroid drugs. This TCR derives from a female donor with Graves disease. CDR3 loop: CASSERGNAEAFF. CDR3 nucleotides: TGTGCCAGCAGTGAGCGGGGGAACGCTGAAGCTTTCTTT.